Listed below are T cell receptor beta chains from one sample, sequenced in a study of blood T cell repertoires in COVID-19. Here immunoSEQ multiplex PCR was the method, and the copy in TCRdb shows in-frame clones only, minus some. Of about 350,000 clones listed, 88% were seen once; the top ten hold approximately 0.97%. The sequencing sample was made of PBMCs or T cells enriched from blood (not recorded which). The origin of the receptors is a woman aged 25 to 39 who had been exposed to COVID-19. Each CDR3 is given with its conserved first and last residue. The order of the fields is CDR3 protein, CDR3 DNA, V gene, clone size, D gene, J gene. The D gene is left open where the match is weak. Not every row has a clone size; where given, it reads once, few, many or a size class.

CDR3: CASRTQPSGANVLTF
DNA: TGTGCCAGCAGGACACAGCCCTCTGGGGCCAACGTCCTGACTTTC
V: TRBV11-2
size: once
D: .
J: TRBJ2-6

CDR3: CASSPPGVETQYF
DNA: TGTGCCAGCAGCCCCCCGGGAGTTGAGACCCAGTACTTC
V: TRBV9
size: .
D: .
J: TRBJ2-5

CDR3: CASRPRTGGVGLSGANVLTF
DNA: TGTGCCAGTAGGCCTCGGACAGGGGGTGTGGGGCTCTCTGGGGCCAACGTCCTGACTTTC
V: TRBV19
size: .
D: TRBD1
J: TRBJ2-6

CDR3: CASSLGDISYEQYF
DNA: TGTGCCAGCAGCTTAGGGGATATCTCCTACGAGCAGTACTTC
V: TRBV5-8
size: .
D: .
J: TRBJ2-7

CDR3: CASSESRGQGGEKLFF
DNA: TGTGCCAGCAGTGAATCGAGGGGGCAAGGAGGTGAAAAACTGTTTTTT
V: TRBV6-1
size: .
D: TRBD1
J: TRBJ1-4

CDR3: CASSGGTGYNEQFF
DNA: TGTGCCAGTAGTGGAGGGACAGGGTACAATGAGCAGTTCTTC
V: TRBV19
size: .
D: TRBD1
J: TRBJ2-1

CDR3: CASSQNEELPQHF
DNA: TGTGCCAGCAGCCAGAACGAGGAGTTGCCCCAGCATTTT
V: TRBV2
size: once
D: .
J: TRBJ1-5

CDR3: CASSPGATYGYTF
DNA: TGCGCCAGCAGCCCGGGAGCTACCTATGGCTACACCTTC
V: TRBV10-2
size: once
D: .
J: TRBJ1-2

CDR3: CASSLSSGSPPRYF
DNA: TGCGCCAGCAGCTTGTCTAGCGGGAGCCCACCCCGGTACTTC
V: TRBV5-1
size: .
D: TRBD2
J: TRBJ2-5

CDR3: CASRESNSPLHF
DNA: TGTGCCAGCCGGGAGAGCAATTCACCCCTCCACTTT
V: TRBV28
size: .
D: .
J: TRBJ1-6

CDR3: CASSQELTAFYEQYF
DNA: TGCGCCAGCAGCCAAGAATTGACAGCCTTCTACGAGCAGTACTTC
V: TRBV4-1
size: .
D: .
J: TRBJ2-7

CDR3: CATSRVWLAGGNTGELFF
DNA: TGTGCCACCAGCAGAGTATGGCTAGCGGGAGGGAACACCGGGGAGCTGTTTTTT
V: TRBV15
size: once
D: TRBD2
J: TRBJ2-2

CDR3: CASSLARQEPYRGLNSPLHF
DNA: TGTGCCAGCAGCTTAGCTAGACAGGAACCCTATAGGGGTTTAAATTCACCCCTCCACTTT
V: TRBV7-8
size: .
D: .
J: TRBJ1-6

CDR3: CASRAGTSGGSSYEQYF
DNA: TGTGCCAGCAGAGCCGGGACTAGCGGGGGGAGCTCCTACGAGCAGTACTTC
V: TRBV21-1
size: .
D: .
J: TRBJ2-7

CDR3: CASTTPGQENEKLFF
DNA: TGTGCCAGCACCACCCCGGGACAGGAGAATGAAAAACTGTTTTTT
V: TRBV28
size: few
D: TRBD1
J: TRBJ1-4

CDR3: CASSPQGLYCSARLKGQSIAQYF
DNA: TGTGCCAGCTCACCACAGGGTTTGTATTGTTCAGCCCGGCTAAAGGGACAGTCTATCGCCCAGTACTTC
V: TRBV18
size: .
D: TRBD1
J: TRBJ2-5

CDR3: CARTGFGLAGVGYEQYF
DNA: TGTGCCAGGACTGGCTTCGGACTAGCGGGAGTCGGATACGAGCAGTACTTC
V: TRBV21-1
size: .
D: .
J: TRBJ2-7

CDR3: CASSEPGQGAYNEQFF
DNA: TGTGCCAGCAGTGAGCCGGGACAGGGTGCCTACAATGAGCAGTTCTTC
V: TRBV6-1
size: .
D: TRBD1
J: TRBJ2-1

CDR3: CASSFGGHNEQYF
DNA: TGTGCCAGCAGTTTCGGGGGTCATAACGAGCAGTACTTC
V: TRBV27
size: .
D: .
J: TRBJ2-7

CDR3: CAISGTTGIEAFF
DNA: TGTGCCATCAGCGGGACAACGGGGATTGAAGCTTTCTTT
V: TRBV10-3
size: .
D: .
J: TRBJ1-1

CDR3: CASSYLWTQYF
DNA: TGTGCCAGCAGTTACCTGTGGACCCAGTACTTC
V: TRBV6-5
size: .
D: .
J: TRBJ2-5

CDR3: CASSYGTSYEQYF
DNA: TGTGCCAGCAGCTATGGGACTTCCTACGAGCAGTACTTC
V: TRBV5-8
size: once
D: .
J: TRBJ2-7

CDR3: CASSLLDSSLHF
DNA: TGTGCCAGCAGTTTATTGGACAGCTCCCTCCACTTT
V: TRBV27
size: .
D: .
J: TRBJ1-6

CDR3: CASSRSEGTEAFF
DNA: TGTGCCAGCAGCCGCTCCGAGGGCACTGAAGCTTTCTTT
V: TRBV7-9
size: .
D: .
J: TRBJ1-1

CDR3: CASSLGDTHWWYGYTF
DNA: TGTGCCAGCAGCTTAGGAGATACCCACTGGTGGTATGGCTACACCTTC
V: TRBV7-9
size: once
D: .
J: TRBJ1-2

CDR3: CASSSTGLREKLFF
DNA: TGTGCCAGCAGCTCGACAGGGCTTAGGGAAAAACTGTTTTTT
V: TRBV5-5
size: .
D: TRBD1
J: TRBJ1-4

CDR3: CASSQDFGGSQPQHF
DNA: TGCGCCAGCAGCCAAGATTTTGGGGGGTCTCAGCCCCAGCATTTT
V: TRBV4-1
size: .
D: .
J: TRBJ1-5

CDR3: CARSKTSGRVYEQYF
DNA: TGTGCCAGAAGCAAGACTAGCGGGAGGGTTTACGAGCAGTACTTC
V: TRBV5-3
size: few
D: TRBD2
J: TRBJ2-7

CDR3: CASSTSGQFSGNTIYF
DNA: TGTGCCAGCAGTACCTCCGGACAGTTCTCTGGAAACACCATATATTTT
V: TRBV28
size: .
D: .
J: TRBJ1-3

CDR3: CASTRQGKNTEAFF
DNA: TGTGCCAGCACCCGACAGGGGAAGAACACTGAAGCTTTCTTT
V: TRBV27
size: .
D: TRBD1
J: TRBJ1-1

CDR3: CASSPAGTPSTDTQYF
DNA: TGTGCCAGCTCACCAGCCGGGACACCTAGCACAGATACGCAGTATTTT
V: TRBV18
size: .
D: .
J: TRBJ2-3

CDR3: CASSPSLAVSTDTQYF
DNA: TGTGCCAGCTCACCATCACTAGCTGTTAGCACAGATACGCAGTATTTT
V: TRBV18
size: .
D: .
J: TRBJ2-3

CDR3: CASLASGINYGYTF
DNA: TGTGCCAGCCTAGCTAGCGGGATTAACTATGGCTACACCTTC
V: TRBV28
size: .
D: .
J: TRBJ1-2